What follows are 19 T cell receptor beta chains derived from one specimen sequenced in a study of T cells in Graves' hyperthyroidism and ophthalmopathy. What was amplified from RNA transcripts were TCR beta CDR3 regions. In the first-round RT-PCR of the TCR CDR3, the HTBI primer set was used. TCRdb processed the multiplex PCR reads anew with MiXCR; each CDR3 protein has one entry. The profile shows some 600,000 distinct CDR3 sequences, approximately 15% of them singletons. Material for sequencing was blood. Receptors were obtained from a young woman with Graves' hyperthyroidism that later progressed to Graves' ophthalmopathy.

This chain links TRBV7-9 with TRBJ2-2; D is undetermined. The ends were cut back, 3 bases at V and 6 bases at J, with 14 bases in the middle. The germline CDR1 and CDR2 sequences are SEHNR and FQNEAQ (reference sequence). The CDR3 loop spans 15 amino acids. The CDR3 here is CASSFQNSPPGELFF. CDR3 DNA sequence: TGTGCCAGCAGCTTCCAAAATAGTCCGCCCGGGGAGCTGTTTTTT.

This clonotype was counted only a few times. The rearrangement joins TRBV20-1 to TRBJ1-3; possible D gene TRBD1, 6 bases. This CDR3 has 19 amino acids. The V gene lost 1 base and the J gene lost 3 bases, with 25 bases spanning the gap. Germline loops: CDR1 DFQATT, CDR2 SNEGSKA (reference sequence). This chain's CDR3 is CSARAPDEGGGYFGNTIYF. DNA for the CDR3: TGCAGTGCTAGAGCACCGGACGAGGGGGGCGGCTACTTTGGAAACACCATATATTTT.

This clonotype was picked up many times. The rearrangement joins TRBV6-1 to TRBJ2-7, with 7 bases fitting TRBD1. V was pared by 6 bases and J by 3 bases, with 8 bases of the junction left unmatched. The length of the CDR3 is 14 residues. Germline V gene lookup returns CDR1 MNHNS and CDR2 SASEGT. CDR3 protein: CASSTGTEFYEQYF. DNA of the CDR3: TGTGCCAGCAGCACCGGGACAGAGTTCTACGAGCAGTACTTC.

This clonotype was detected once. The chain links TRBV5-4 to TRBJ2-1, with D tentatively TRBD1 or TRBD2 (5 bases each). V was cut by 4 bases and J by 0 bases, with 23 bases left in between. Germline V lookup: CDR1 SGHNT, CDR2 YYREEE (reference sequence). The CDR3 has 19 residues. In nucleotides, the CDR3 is TGTGCCAGCAGCCCGAGGGGTCCAGTTTTCGTGAGCTCCTACAATGAGCAGTTCTTC. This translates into CASSPRGPVFVSSYNEQFF.

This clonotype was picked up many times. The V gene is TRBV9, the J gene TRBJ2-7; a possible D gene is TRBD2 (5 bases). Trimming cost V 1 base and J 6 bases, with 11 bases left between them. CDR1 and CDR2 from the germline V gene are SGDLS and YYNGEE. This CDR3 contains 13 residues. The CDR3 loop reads CASSVIEGREQYF. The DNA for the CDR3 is TGTGCCAGCAGCGTAATAGAGGGTCGCGAGCAGTACTTC.

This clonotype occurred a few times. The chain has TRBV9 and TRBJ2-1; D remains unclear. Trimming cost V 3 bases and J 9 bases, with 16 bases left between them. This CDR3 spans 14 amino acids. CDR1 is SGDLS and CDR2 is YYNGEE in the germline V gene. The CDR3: CASSAPGLGSEQFF. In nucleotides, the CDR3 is TGTGCCAGCAGCGCCCCGGGCTTGGGGTCTGAGCAGTTCTTC.

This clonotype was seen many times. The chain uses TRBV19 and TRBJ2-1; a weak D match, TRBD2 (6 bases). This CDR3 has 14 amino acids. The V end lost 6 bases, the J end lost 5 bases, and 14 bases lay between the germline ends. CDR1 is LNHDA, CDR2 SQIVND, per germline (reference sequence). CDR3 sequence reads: CASRIMGGDNEQFF. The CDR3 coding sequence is TGTGCCAGTAGGATAATGGGGGGAGACAATGAGCAGTTCTTC.

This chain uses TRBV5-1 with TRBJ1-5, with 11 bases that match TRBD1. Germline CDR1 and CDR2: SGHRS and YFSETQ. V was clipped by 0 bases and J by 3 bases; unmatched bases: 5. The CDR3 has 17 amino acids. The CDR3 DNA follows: TGCGCCAGCAGCTTGGGAGGACAGGGGGCCGACAATCAGCCCCAGCATTTT. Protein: CASSLGGQGADNQPQHF.

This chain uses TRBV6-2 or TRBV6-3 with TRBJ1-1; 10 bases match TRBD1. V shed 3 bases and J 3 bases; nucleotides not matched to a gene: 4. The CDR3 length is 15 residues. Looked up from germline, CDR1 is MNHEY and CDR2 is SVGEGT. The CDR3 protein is CASSYFGTGDTEAFF. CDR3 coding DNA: TGTGCCAGCAGTTATTTCGGGACAGGGGACACTGAAGCTTTCTTT.

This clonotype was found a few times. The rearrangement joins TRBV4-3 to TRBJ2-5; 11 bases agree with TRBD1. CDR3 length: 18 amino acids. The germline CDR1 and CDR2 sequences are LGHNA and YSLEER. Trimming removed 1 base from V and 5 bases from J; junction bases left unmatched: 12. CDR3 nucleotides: TGCGCCAGCAGCCAAGTTATAATCCAGGACAGGGGGCTGGAGACCCAGTACTTC. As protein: CASSQVIIQDRGLETQYF.

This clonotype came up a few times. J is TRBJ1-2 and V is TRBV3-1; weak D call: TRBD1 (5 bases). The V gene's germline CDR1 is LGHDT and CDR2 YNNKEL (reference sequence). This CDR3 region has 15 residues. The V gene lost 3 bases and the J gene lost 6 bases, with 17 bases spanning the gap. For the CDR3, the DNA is TGTGCCAGCAGCCAGGGAGCGGGGCCGGGGGATGGCTACACCTTC. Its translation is CASSQGAGPGDGYTF.

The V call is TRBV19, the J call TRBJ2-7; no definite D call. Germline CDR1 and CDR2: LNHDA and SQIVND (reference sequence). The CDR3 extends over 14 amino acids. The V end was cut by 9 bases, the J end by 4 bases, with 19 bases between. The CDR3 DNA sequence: TGTGCCAGCAGCCCCAAGCATACCCTTTACGAGCAGTACTTC. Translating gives CASSPKHTLYEQYF.

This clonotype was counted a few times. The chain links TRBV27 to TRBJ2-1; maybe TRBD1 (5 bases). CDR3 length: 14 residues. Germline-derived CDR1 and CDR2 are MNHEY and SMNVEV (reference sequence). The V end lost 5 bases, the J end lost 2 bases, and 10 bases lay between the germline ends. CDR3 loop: CASSATVPYNEQFF. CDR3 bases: TGTGCCAGCAGTGCGACAGTCCCCTACAATGAGCAGTTCTTC.

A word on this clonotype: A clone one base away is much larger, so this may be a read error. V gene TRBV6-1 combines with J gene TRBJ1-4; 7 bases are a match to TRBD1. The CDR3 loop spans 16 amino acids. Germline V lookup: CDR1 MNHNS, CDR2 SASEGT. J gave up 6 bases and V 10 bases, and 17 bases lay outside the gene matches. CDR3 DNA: TGTGCCAAGAGGAGCCGGGACAGACTCTTTTATGAAAAACTGTTTTTT. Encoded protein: CAKRSRDRLFYEKLFF.

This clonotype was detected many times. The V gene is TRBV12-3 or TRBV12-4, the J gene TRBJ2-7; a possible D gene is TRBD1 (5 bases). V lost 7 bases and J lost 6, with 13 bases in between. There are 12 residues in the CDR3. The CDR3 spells CASKDQGFEQYF. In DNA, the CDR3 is TGTGCCAGCAAGGATCAGGGATTCGAGCAGTACTTC.

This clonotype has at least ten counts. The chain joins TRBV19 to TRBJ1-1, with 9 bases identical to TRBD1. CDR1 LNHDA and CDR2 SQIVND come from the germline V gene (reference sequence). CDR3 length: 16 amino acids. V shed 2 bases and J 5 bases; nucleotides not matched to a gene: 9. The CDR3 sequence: CASSIIWTGARTEAFF. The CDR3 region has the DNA TGTGCCAGTAGTATAATATGGACAGGGGCTCGAACTGAAGCTTTCTTT. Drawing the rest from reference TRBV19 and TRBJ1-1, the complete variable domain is DGGITQSPKYLFRKEGQNVTLSCEQNLNHDAMYWYRQDPGQGLRLIYYSQIVNDFQKGDIAEGYSVSREKKESFPLTVTSAQKNPTAFYLCASSIIWTGARTEAFFGQGTRLTVV.

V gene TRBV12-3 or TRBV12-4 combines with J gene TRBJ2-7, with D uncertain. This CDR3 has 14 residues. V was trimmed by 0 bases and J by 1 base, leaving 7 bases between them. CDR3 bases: TGTGCCAGCAGTTTAGCAGGACCTTCCTACGAGCAGTACTTC. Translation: CASSLAGPSYEQYF.

CDR3 residues: CASSQSGPPFPEAFF. The CDR3 DNA reads as TGCGCCAGCAGCCAGTCTGGGCCGCCCTTCCCTGAAGCTTTCTTT. The gene calls are TRBV5-1 and TRBJ1-1; D remains ambiguous. Germline V gene sequence: CDR1 SGHRS, CDR2 YFSETQ. With 4 bases removed from V and 6 bases from J, the gap between germline ends came to 19 bases. The CDR3 loop spans 15 amino acids.

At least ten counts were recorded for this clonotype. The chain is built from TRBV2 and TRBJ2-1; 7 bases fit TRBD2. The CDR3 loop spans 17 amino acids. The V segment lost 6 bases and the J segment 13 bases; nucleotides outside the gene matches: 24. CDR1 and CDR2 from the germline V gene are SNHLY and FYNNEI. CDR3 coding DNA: TGTGCCAGCAGGGCTCAAAAAGCGGGGACTACCCCTTCCGGACAGTTCTTC. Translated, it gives CASRAQKAGTTPSGQFF.